This note documents a single T cell receptor beta chain sequence. One junction end does not reproduce the germline sequence, and a read error may be involved. The sample originates from a study of T cell responses to AZD1222 COVID-19 vaccine. Assay: immunoSEQ multiplex PCR; the TCRdb copy retains only in-frame clones and omits some. The sample records over 60,000 clones, about 80% being singletons. Sequenced material: peripheral blood, taken 28 days after the second AZD1222 dose. The sequence was obtained from an adult who received the AZD1222 COVID-19 vaccine.

DNA of the CDR3: TGTGCTAGCAGCTTAGGTGCTAGCGGGGGTGTGGAGACCCAGTACTTC. Amino acid sequence: CASSLGASGGVETQYF. The chain carries TRBV7-7 and TRBJ2-5; 10 bases are shared with TRBD2. This CDR3 spans 16 amino acids. Germline CDR1 SSHAT, CDR2 FNYEAQ (reference sequence).